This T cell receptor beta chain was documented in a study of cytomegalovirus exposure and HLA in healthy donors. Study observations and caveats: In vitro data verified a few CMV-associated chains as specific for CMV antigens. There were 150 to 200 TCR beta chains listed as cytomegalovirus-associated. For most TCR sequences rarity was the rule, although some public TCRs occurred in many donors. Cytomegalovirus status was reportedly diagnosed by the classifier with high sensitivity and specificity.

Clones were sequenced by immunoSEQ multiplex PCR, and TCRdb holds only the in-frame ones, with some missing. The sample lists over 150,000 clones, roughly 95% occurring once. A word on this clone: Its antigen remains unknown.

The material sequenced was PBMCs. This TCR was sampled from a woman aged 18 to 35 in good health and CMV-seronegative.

CDR3 sequence: CASSSGVLYEQYF. The CDR3 DNA follows: TGTGCCAGCAGTTCCGGGGTCCTCTACGAGCAGTACTTC. The gene calls are TRBV5-6 and TRBJ2-7, with D possibly TRBD2 on 5 matching bases. V gave up 5 bases and J gave up 3 bases, with 12 bases separating them. CDR3 length: 13 amino acids. Germline V gene lookup returns CDR1 SGHDT and CDR2 YYEEEE.